This T cell receptor beta chain comes out of a study of T-cell reconstitution after alpha-beta-depleted transplantation in children. Overall study results and limits: Reportedly, alpha-beta T cells present about two months post-transplant originated from several hundred expanded clones of graft origin. Surviving thymic progenitors and recipient T cells were the source of high TCRbeta diversity at day 60 in some patients. From newly produced T cells came most of the T-cell counts and diversity one year after transplant.

This clonotype was seen many times. Its antigen is unidentified. The CDR3 runs 15 residues. Trimming removed 3 bases from V and 3 bases from J; junction bases left unmatched: 9. Looked up from germline, CDR1 is DFQATT and CDR2 is SNEGSKA (reference sequence). Using unique molecular identifiers, the investigators prepared the TCRbeta library. TCRdb reprocessed the PCR reads via MiXCR and lists one record per CDR3 protein. Of over 200,000 distinct CDR3 sequences in the sample, approximately 8% are singletons; the top ten hold 35% to 40%. The chain couples TRBV20-1 to TRBJ2-3; 7 bases match TRBD2. Sequencing was performed on PBMCs, mostly from graft donor cells, taken 360 days after TCRalphabeta/CD19-depleted stem cell transplant. The TCR comes from a male patient aged 2-15 years who had a stem cell transplant for acute myeloid leukemia, so the T cells may come from the graft donor. The CDR3 DNA follows: TGCAGTGCTAGGGTTGCTAGCGGAATAACAGATACGCAGTATTTT. Its protein is CSARVASGITDTQYF.